One and the same sample provided the 10 T cell receptor beta chains below, sequenced in a study of beta chain features in type 1 diabetes. Study-level results: For Type 1 diabetes patients, all four CD4+ subsets carried TCRB CDR3s that were moderately but significantly shorter.

No antigen has been assigned to these receptors. Expressed TCRB transcripts were sequenced because the isolated RNA had all been reverse transcribed beforehand. Some clones are missing from TCRdb's copy, which holds only in-frame ones; the method was immunoSEQ multiplex PCR. The sample contains some 250,000 clones, roughly a tenth of which appear only once. Sequences were obtained from naive CD4+ T cells from blood. The source is a man aged 25-40 years with type 1 diabetes.

This chain uses TRBV23-1 with TRBJ1-2; TRBD1 agrees at 9 bases. Being an ORF, TRBV23-1 has a function that is uncertain. The CDR3 runs 13 residues. V lost 6 bases, J lost 8 bases, and 7 bases stayed unmatched. The DNA for the CDR3 is TGCGCCAGCAGGGGACAGGGAAGTAAGGGCTACACCTTC. Translated: CASRGQGSKGYTF.

A few counts support this clone. The same CDR3 arises from other DNA sequences in this sample as well. The CDR3 coding sequence is TGTGCCAGCGACCGGGGTAATCAGCCCCAGCATTTT. The encoded protein is CASDRGNQPQHF. This chain connects TRBV2 to TRBJ1-5; no clear D. V was cut by 8 bases and J by 4 bases, with 9 bases left in between. Germline lookup yields CDR1 SNHLY and CDR2 FYNNEI. The CDR3 sequence is 12 residues long.

This chain uses TRBV5-1 with TRBJ1-2; TRBD1 is a possible D gene (5 bases). In germline, CDR1 is SGHRS, CDR2 YFSETQ. The length of the CDR3 is 13 residues. The V and J ends lost 1 base and 8 bases respectively, with 12 bases between them. CDR3 nucleotides: TGCGCCAGCAGCTTGCAAGGGGCAGGAGGCTACACCTTC. This sequence encodes CASSLQGAGGYTF.

This chain connects TRBV28 to TRBJ2-7; unclear D gene. Germline V gene sequence: CDR1 MDHEN, CDR2 SYDVKM. V lost 6 bases to trimming and J lost 4 bases, with 13 bases between them. CDR3 length: 13 amino acids. CDR3 loop: CASSLPQEYEQYF. The CDR3 DNA reads TGTGCCAGCAGCTTACCCCAGGAATACGAGCAGTACTTC.

The chain joins TRBV28 to TRBJ2-7; 7 bases are shared with TRBD1. The J segment lost 4 bases and the V segment lost 7 bases, leaving 7 bases of the junction unmatched. The CDR3 has 13 amino acids. CDR1 and CDR2 from the germline V gene are MDHEN and SYDVKM. The CDR3 reads CASTLGQTYEQYF. CDR3 nucleotide sequence: TGTGCCAGCACCTTGGGACAGACATACGAGCAGTACTTC.

The chain links TRBV7-2 to TRBJ2-7, with 13 bases lining up with TRBD2. The germline V gene encodes CDR1 SGHTA and CDR2 FQGNSA. This CDR3 comprises 14 residues. V dropped 5 bases and J dropped 4; count of bases not matched to a gene: 2. The CDR3 DNA is TGTGCCAGCAGCCGACTAGCGGGGGGATACGAGCAGTACTTC. The encoded protein is CASSRLAGGYEQYF.

This chain joins TRBV30 and TRBJ1-6; D is unresolved. CDR3 size: 15 residues. V dropped 0 bases and J dropped 8 bases, with 14 bases sitting between them. CDR1 is GTSNPN and CDR2 is SVGIG in the germline V gene (reference sequence). CDR3 DNA sequence: TGTGCCTGGAGTGTAGATGCCCTTGGAGATTCACCCCTCCACTTT. It encodes CAWSVDALGDSPLHF. The variable domain in full, with the rest retrieved from reference TRBV30 and TRBJ1-6, is SQTIHQWPATLVQPVGSPLSLECTVEGTSNPNLYWYRQAAGRGLQLLFYSVGIGQISSEVPQNLSASRPQDRQFILSSKKLLLSDSGFYLCAWSVDALGDSPLHFGNGTRLTVT.

V is TRBV18 and J is TRBJ2-5; TRBD1 matches 8 bases. Germline V gives CDR1 KGHSH, CDR2 LQKENI. The CDR3 spans 14 residues. Trimming cost V 6 bases and J 1 base; bases outside gene matches: 4. CDR3 loop: CASSGQEFQETQYF. CDR3 in DNA: TGTGCCAGCTCGGGACAGGAGTTCCAAGAGACCCAGTACTTC.

A few counts support this clone. The chain links TRBV2 to TRBJ2-5, with D unresolved. The CDR3 covers 11 residues. Germline CDR1 is SNHLY and CDR2 is FYNNEI. Trimming left V 7 bases short and J 4 bases short, with 7 bases between. CDR3: CASTFVETQYF. The CDR3 DNA reads as TGTGCCAGCACGTTCGTAGAGACCCAGTACTTC.

This clone was counted a few times. V gene TRBV7-2 combines with J gene TRBJ2-7, with 7 nucleotides matching TRBD1. Germline assignment: CDR1 SGHTA and CDR2 FQGNSA. The length of the CDR3 is 14 residues. Trimming removed 0 bases from V and 3 bases from J; junction bases left unmatched: 2. The CDR3 DNA reads TGTGCCAGCAGCTTAGCTGGGACAGACTACGAGCAGTACTTC. Its protein is CASSLAGTDYEQYF. Full variable domain (outside the CDR3, taken from reference TRBV7-2 and TRBJ2-7): GAGVSQSPSNKVTEKGKDVELRCDPISGHTALYWYRQSLGQGLEFLIYFQGNSAPDKSGLPSDRFSAERTGGSVSTLTIQRTQQEDSAVYLCASSLAGTDYEQYFGPGTRLTVT.